A selection of T cell receptor beta chains follows, all from one sample in a study of shared clonotypes between healthy human individuals. Repertoires were generated with immunoSEQ multiplex PCR, while TCRdb's copy carries only in-frame clones and drops some. The table lists just over 2,000,000 clones, about 95% of them singletons, with 0.85% to 1.3% in the top ten. Sequencing was done on a sample of naive CD8+ T cells sorted from blood. The receptors were gathered from a man aged 18 to 30 in good health. CDR3s include the opening cysteine and the closing phenylalanine or tryptophan. D genes are given only for firm matches.

TRBV10-1	TRBD1	TRBJ2-7	TGCGCCAGCAGTGAGCACAGGGGGTCCTACGAGCAGTACTTC	CASSEHRGSYEQYF
TRBV2	TRBD1	TRBJ2-7	TGTGCCAGCAGTGCAGGACAGGGGGCTTTGTACGAGCAGTACTTC	CASSAGQGALYEQYF
TRBV6-5	.	TRBJ2-7	TGTGCCAGCAGTCACCCCCGGGACGGTCTAAGGGAGCAGTACTTC	CASSHPRDGLREQYF
TRBV19	.	TRBJ2-3	TGTGCCAGTAACATGAGGGGGTCAGATACGCAGTATTTT	CASNMRGSDTQYF
TRBV29-1	.	TRBJ2-2	TGCAGCGTTACTAGAGCCGGGGAGCTGTTTTTT	CSVTRAGELFF
TRBV19	.	TRBJ1-5	TGTGCCAGTAGTATTGATTTGGGTCAGCCCCAGCATTTT	CASSIDLGQPQHF
TRBV10-3	TRBD2	TRBJ2-1	TGTGCCATCAGTGGGACTAGCGGGAGCCACAATGAGCAGTTCTTC	CAISGTSGSHNEQFF
TRBV27	.	TRBJ2-7	TGTGCCAGCAGCACTTTAATGGGGGCTCTATACGAGCAGTACTTC	CASSTLMGALYEQYF
TRBV11-2	TRBD1	TRBJ2-5	TGTGCCAGCAGCGCATACAGGGGAGCAGAGACCCAGTACTTC	CASSAYRGAETQYF
TRBV6-6	.	TRBJ1-5	TGTGCCAGCAGTTATAGGACAGCATATAGCAATCAGCCCCAGCATTTT	CASSYRTAYSNQPQHF
TRBV28	.	TRBJ2-7	TGTGCCAGCAGTCCCCCGGGCTCCTACGAGCAGTACTTC	CASSPPGSYEQYF
TRBV6-1	.	TRBJ2-7	TGTGCCAGCAGTGTCGGGGTTACAGAGACCTACGAGCAGTACTTC	CASSVGVTETYEQYF
TRBV27	.	TRBJ1-5	TGTGCCAGCAGTGAATACGGGGCCAATCCCCAGCATTTT	CASSEYGANPQHF
TRBV5-6	TRBD1	TRBJ2-7	TGTGCCAGCAGCACTGGAGCTGGACAGGCCTATTACGAGCAGTACTTC	CASSTGAGQAYYEQYF
TRBV29-1	.	TRBJ1-3	TGCAGCGTTGACAGGGGAGACACCATATATTTT	CSVDRGDTIYF
TRBV4-3	TRBD1	TRBJ2-7	TGCGCCAGCAGCCAAGAGGGGACAGGTGACTACGAGCAGTACTTC	CASSQEGTGDYEQYF
TRBV6-1	TRBD1	TRBJ1-2	TGTGCCAGCAGTGAGGAACAGGGGGTCTACTATGGCTACACCTTC	CASSEEQGVYYGYTF
TRBV6-4	.	TRBJ2-1	TGTGCCAGCAGTGACAGAGCGTCCCACTCCTACAATGAGCAGTTCTTC	CASSDRASHSYNEQFF
TRBV4-1	.	TRBJ1-2	TGCGCCAGCAGCCCCCCGGCAGGAGGCTACACCTTC	CASSPPAGGYTF
TRBV9	.	TRBJ2-2	TGTGCCAGCAGCGTAGGGGCACCGAACACCGGGGAGCTGTTTTTT	CASSVGAPNTGELFF
TRBV11-2	.	TRBJ1-1	TGTGCCAGCAGCCCGGGACCGCGAGAAGCTTTCTTT	CASSPGPREAFF
TRBV7-2	.	TRBJ1-2	TGTGCCAGCAGTTCCCGAAGTACGGGGACTGCCCTTTTTGGGGGCTACACCTTC	CASSSRSTGTALFGGYTF
TRBV11-2	.	TRBJ2-7	TGTGCCAGCAGCTTAGTACATTCCTACGAGCAGTACTTC	CASSLVHSYEQYF
TRBV9	.	TRBJ1-2	TGTGCCAGCAGCATAATACAGGGTACATACACCTTC	CASSIIQGTYTF
TRBV19	TRBD1	TRBJ1-1	TGTGCCAGTAGGAACTCACTCTTTTGGGACAGGGGCACTGAAGCTTTCTTT	CASRNSLFWDRGTEAFF
TRBV4-2	.	TRBJ1-6	TGTGCCAGCAGCCAAGATCCGGCAGGGCAGTCACCCCTCCACTTT	CASSQDPAGQSPLHF
TRBV19	.	TRBJ1-1	TGTGCCAGTCAACAGGGACACACTGAAGCTTTCTTT	CASQQGHTEAFF
TRBV7-3	TRBD1	TRBJ2-5	TGTGCCAGCAGTCCGACAGGGGGCGCAGGAGAGACCCAGTACTTC	CASSPTGGAGETQYF
TRBV7-8	.	TRBJ1-5	TGTGCCAGCAGCTTTTCGGAGTCGGAGGCTCAGCCCCAGCATTTT	CASSFSESEAQPQHF
TRBV28	TRBD1	TRBJ2-7	TGTGCCAGCAGTCCGACAGGGCTGCAGGCCTACGAGCAGTACTTC	CASSPTGLQAYEQYF
TRBV27	TRBD2	TRBJ2-7	TGTGCCAGCAGTAGCGGGACTAGCGGCTCCTACGAGCAGTACTTC	CASSSGTSGSYEQYF
TRBV27	.	TRBJ2-5	TGTGCCAGCAGTCCCCCTTCCTCGGGGCAAGAGACCCAGTACTTC	CASSPPSSGQETQYF
TRBV5-1	.	TRBJ2-3	TGCGCCAGCAGCTCACATGGGGGCACAGATACGCAGTATTTT	CASSSHGGTDTQYF
TRBV6-1	.	TRBJ2-7	TGTGCCAGCAGTGCAGGGAGACCCTACGAGCAGTACTTC	CASSAGRPYEQYF
TRBV7-9	TRBD1	TRBJ2-1	TGTGCCAGCAGCTACCACAGGGGTGAGGTCCATGAGCAGTTCTTC	CASSYHRGEVHEQFF
TRBV10-3	.	TRBJ2-3	TGTGCCATCAGTGAGATATACAGGGAGGCAGGCACAGATACGCAGTATTTT	CAISEIYREAGTDTQYF
TRBV5-1	TRBD2	TRBJ2-1	TGCGCCAGCAGCTTGGCTCTAGCGGATTTCAATGAGCAGTTCTTC	CASSLALADFNEQFF
TRBV4-1	.	TRBJ1-4	TGCGCCAGCAGCCAAGACCTGCCTAATGAAAAACTGTTTTTT	CASSQDLPNEKLFF
TRBV6-5	.	TRBJ1-5	TGTGCCAGCAGTATAGGGGGGGCGAGCAATCAGCCCCAGCATTTT	CASSIGGASNQPQHF
TRBV4-3	.	TRBJ1-1	TGCGCCAGCAGCCAAGAATTCCAGGGCAGAATTGAAGCTTTCTTT	CASSQEFQGRIEAFF
TRBV29-1	.	TRBJ1-2	TGCAGCGTTGGGGGTAGTGCATATGGCTACACCTTC	CSVGGSAYGYTF
TRBV4-1	TRBD1	TRBJ2-3	TGCGCCAGCAGCGCACGACAGGGGGGGATGGATACGCAGTATTTT	CASSARQGGMDTQYF